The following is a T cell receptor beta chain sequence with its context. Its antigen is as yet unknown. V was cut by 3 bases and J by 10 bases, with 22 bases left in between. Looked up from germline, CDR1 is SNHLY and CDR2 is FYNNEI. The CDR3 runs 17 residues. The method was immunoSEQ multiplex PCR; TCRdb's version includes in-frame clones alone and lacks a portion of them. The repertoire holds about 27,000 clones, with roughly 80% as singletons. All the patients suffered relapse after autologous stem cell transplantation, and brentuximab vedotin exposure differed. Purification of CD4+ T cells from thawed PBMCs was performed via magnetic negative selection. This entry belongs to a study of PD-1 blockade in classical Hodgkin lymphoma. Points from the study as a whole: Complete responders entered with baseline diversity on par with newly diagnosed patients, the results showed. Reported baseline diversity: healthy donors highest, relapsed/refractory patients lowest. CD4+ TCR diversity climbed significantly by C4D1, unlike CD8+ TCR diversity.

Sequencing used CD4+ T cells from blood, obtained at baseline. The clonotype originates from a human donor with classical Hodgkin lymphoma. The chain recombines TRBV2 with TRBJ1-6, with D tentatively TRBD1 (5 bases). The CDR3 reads CASSELSDSLQSSPLHF. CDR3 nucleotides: TGTGCCAGCAGTGAGTTGTCCGACAGTCTACAGAGCTCACCCCTCCACTTT.